The entry below describes one T cell receptor beta chain. The data were taken from a study of graft-versus-host responses after intestinal transplantation. Study overall: All recipients were given anti-thymocyte globulin induction, and tacrolimus and steroids were then administered for around three years.

The CDR3 is made up of 17 amino acids. V was pared by 2 bases and J by 4 bases, with 20 bases between. CDR1 and CDR2 from the germline V gene are SGHRS and YFSETQ. The protocol was immunoSEQ multiplex PCR, while the TCRdb copy is restricted to in-frame clones and leaves out a portion. The data contain about 35,000 clones, approximately 96% of them singletons. The chain recombines TRBV5-1 with TRBJ2-3; D gene unclear. Sequenced here: PBMCs, sampled 16 days after intestinal transplant. This clonotype was obtained from a human patient who received an intestinal transplant, so some T cells may come from the graft donor. CDR3 sequence reads: CASSLGVIGRFSDTQYF. Here the CDR3 DNA reads TGCGCCAGCAGCTTAGGTGTGATTGGGCGCTTTTCAGATACGCAGTATTTT. The complete variable domain, with remaining parts taken from reference TRBV5-1 and TRBJ2-3, reads KAGVTQTPRYLIKTRGQQVTLSCSPISGHRSVSWYQQTPGQGLQFLFEYFSETQRNKGNFPGRFSGRQFSNSRSEMNVSTLELGDSALYLCASSLGVIGRFSDTQYFGPGTRLTVL.